These 23 T cell receptor beta chains were all obtained from the same sample, sequenced in a study of T cell responses to AZD1222 COVID-19 vaccine. Here immunoSEQ multiplex PCR was the method, and the copy in TCRdb shows in-frame clones only, minus some. This sample has 150,000 to 200,000 clones, with around nine tenths found just once. Sequences were derived from peripheral blood, sampled 28 days after the second AZD1222 dose. All receptors derive from an adult who received the AZD1222 COVID-19 vaccine.

The chain combines TRBV7-3 with TRBJ2-1, with TRBD2 matching 15 bases. This CDR3 has 18 residues. Losses at the gene ends were 0 bases for V and 0 bases for J; bases not matched to a gene: 0. Per the germline V gene, CDR1 is SGHTA and CDR2 is FQGTGA. CDR3 region: CASSLTGLAGGSYNEQFF. The CDR3 region has the DNA TGTGCCAGCAGCTTAACGGGACTAGCGGGAGGCTCCTACAATGAGCAGTTCTTC.

This sequence joins TRBV14 and TRBJ1-6, with D unclear. V lost 1 base, J lost 7 bases, and 11 bases lay in between. The CDR3 sequence is 15 residues long. The germline V gene encodes CDR1 SGHDN and CDR2 FVKESK. Here the CDR3 reads CASSQASGRNSPLHF. CDR3 DNA: TGTGCCAGCAGCCAAGCGTCAGGTAGAAATTCACCCCTCCACTTT. The full variable domain, with the rest looked up from reference TRBV14 and TRBJ1-6, is EAGVTQFPSHSVIEKGQTVTLRCDPISGHDNLYWYRRVMGKEIKFLLHFVKESKQDESGMPNNRFLAERTGGTYSTLKVQPAELEDSGVYFCASSQASGRNSPLHFGNGTRLTVT.

This chain connects TRBV19 to TRBJ1-5, with D unclear. V shed 2 bases and J shed 2 bases, with 7 bases lying between them. There are 14 residues in the CDR3. Germline CDR1 is LNHDA and CDR2 is SQIVND (reference sequence). The CDR3 here is CASSIKTGNQPQHF. CDR3 sequence (DNA): TGTGCCAGTAGTATAAAGACGGGCAATCAGCCCCAGCATTTT.

This clone was recorded only once. The chain couples TRBV29-1 to TRBJ2-5, with D possibly TRBD2 on 5 matching bases. This CDR3 is 12 amino acids long. Trimming left V 6 bases short and J 5 bases short, with 13 bases between. Germline assignment: CDR1 SQVTM and CDR2 ANQGSEA. This chain's CDR3 is CSVVGSHETQYF. For the CDR3, the DNA is TGCAGCGTGGTAGGGAGCCACGAGACCCAGTACTTC.

The chain links TRBV5-8 to TRBJ1-4, with D perhaps matching TRBD1 (5 bases). V dropped 4 bases and J dropped 8 bases, with 18 bases sitting between them. The CDR3 has 15 residues. From germline, CDR1 is SGHTS and CDR2 YDEGEE. The CDR3 nucleotides are TGTGCCAGCAGCCTTTCCAGGGTTGGCAGCGAAAAACTGTTTTTT. Protein: CASSLSRVGSEKLFF.

This chain uses TRBV7-9 with TRBJ1-1; the D is unclear. This CDR3 spans 11 amino acids. From germline, CDR1 is SEHNR and CDR2 FQNEAQ (reference sequence). The V end lost 2 bases, the J end lost 10 bases, and 8 bases lay between the germline ends. The CDR3 DNA follows: TGTGCCAGCAGCTTACGGCAAGGAGCTTTCTTT. As protein: CASSLRQGAFF.

The genes are TRBV24-1 and TRBJ2-3; D call uncertain. The CDR3 is made up of 15 amino acids. Looked up from germline, CDR1 is KGHDR and CDR2 is SFDVKD. The germline V and J ends were trimmed by 2 bases and 8 bases, with 16 bases remaining between them. Written as DNA, the CDR3 is TGTGCCACCAGTGATTCACGGGCTAGGGCAGGTACGCAGTATTTT. Residues: CATSDSRARAGTQYF.

The chain uses TRBV7-9 and TRBJ1-5; no reliable D call. V lost 4 bases to trimming and J lost 7 bases, with 14 bases between them. This CDR3 is 14 amino acids long. The V gene's germline CDR1 is SEHNR and CDR2 FQNEAQ (reference sequence). CDR3 in DNA: TGTGCCAGCAGCTCCCCTCTTTCGATCCAGCCCCAGCATTTT. Amino acids: CASSSPLSIQPQHF.

The V call is TRBV7-9, the J call TRBJ2-3; no reliable D call. CDR3 length: 16 amino acids. Germline assignment: CDR1 SEHNR and CDR2 FQNEAQ (reference sequence). V lost 5 bases to trimming and J lost 2 bases, with 17 bases between them. The CDR3 sequence: CASSPSVGQPTDTQYF. The CDR3 region has the DNA TGTGCCAGCAGCCCCTCGGTAGGCCAGCCCACAGATACGCAGTATTTT.

The J gene is TRBJ1-5, the V gene TRBV7-6; 7 bases fit TRBD1. Germline trimming cut 5 bases from V and 4 bases from J; bases unmatched to any gene: 8. This CDR3 spans 15 amino acids. Germline V gene sequence: CDR1 SGHVS, CDR2 FNYEAQ. The CDR3 is CASSLGTDPNQPQHF. The CDR3 DNA reads TGTGCCAGCAGCCTCGGGACAGACCCAAATCAGCCCCAGCATTTT. Full variable domain (remainder filled in from reference TRBV7-6 and TRBJ1-5): GAGVSQSPRYKVTKRGQDVALRCDPISGHVSLYWYRQALGQGPEFLTYFNYEAQQDKSGLPNDRFSAERPEGSISTLTIQRTEQRDSAMYRCASSLGTDPNQPQHFGDGTRLSIL.

This chain joins TRBV5-1 and TRBJ1-6, with D perhaps matching TRBD1 (6 bases). Germline CDR1 SGHRS, CDR2 YFSETQ. This CDR3 spans 15 amino acids. Trimming stripped 0 bases from V and 10 bases from J, with 14 bases between. CDR3 DNA sequence: TGCGCCAGCAGCTTGGCCCCAGGGGTGAACTCACCCCTCCACTTT. Amino acids: CASSLAPGVNSPLHF.

This sequence joins TRBV28 and TRBJ2-4; possibly TRBD1 or TRBD2 for D (5 bases each). CDR1 and CDR2 from the germline V gene are MDHEN and SYDVKM. Deletions cut 6 bases from V and 0 bases from J, with 15 bases between. The CDR3 contains 16 residues. CDR3 sequence reads: CASRPGRPPAKNIQYF. In DNA, the CDR3 is TGTGCCAGCAGGCCGGGACGCCCTCCAGCCAAAAACATTCAGTACTTC.

This chain links TRBV7-9 with TRBJ1-2; no clear D. The CDR3 is 15 amino acids. Trimming pared 3 bases from V and 1 base from J, leaving 12 bases between. Germline V gene lookup returns CDR1 SEHNR and CDR2 FQNEAQ (reference sequence). The CDR3 DNA reads TGTGCCAGCAGCTTCATGAGGGCTGATAACTATGGCTACACCTTC. Protein product: CASSFMRADNYGYTF.

The chain carries TRBV5-4 and TRBJ1-1, with TRBD1 matching 9 bases. The CDR3 is made up of 13 amino acids. Trimming cost V 4 bases and J 8 bases; bases outside gene matches: 6. Germline V CDR1 and CDR2: SGHNT, YYREEE (reference sequence). CDR3 in amino acids: CASSLDRGKEAFF. CDR3 DNA sequence: TGTGCCAGCAGCCTGGACAGGGGAAAGGAAGCTTTCTTT.

The V call is TRBV30, the J call TRBJ1-3; D might be TRBD1 (5 bases). Germline V gene data show CDR1 as GTSNPN and CDR2 as SVGIG (reference sequence). The CDR3 contains 12 residues. The V and J ends lost 7 bases and 3 bases respectively, with 10 bases between them. CDR3 protein: CASQDSGNTIYF. The CDR3 nucleotides read TGTGCCTCTCAAGACAGTGGAAACACCATATATTTT.

CDR3 nucleotide sequence: TGTGCCAGCAGCTTGGAATTGGGGAACACTGAAGCTTTCTTT. It specifies CASSLELGNTEAFF. The chain combines TRBV5-4 with TRBJ1-1; D uncertain. CDR3 size: 14 residues. Trimming shortened V by 0 bases and J by 1 base, and 7 bases separated the two germline ends. Germline CDR1 SGHNT, CDR2 YYREEE (reference sequence).

V gene TRBV5-1 combines with J gene TRBJ2-5; 9 bases line up with TRBD1. V was clipped by 0 bases and J by 3 bases; unmatched bases: 3. The CDR3 totals 15 residues. Per the germline V gene, CDR1 is SGHRS and CDR2 is YFSETQ. The CDR3 here is CASSLAGTGKETQYF. The CDR3, as DNA: TGCGCCAGCAGCTTGGCAGGGACAGGGAAAGAGACCCAGTACTTC.

The rearrangement joins TRBV10-1 to TRBJ1-5; D ambiguous. There are 13 residues in the CDR3. In germline, CDR1 is WNHNN, CDR2 SYGVQD (reference sequence). The V and J ends lost 2 bases and 5 bases respectively, with 7 bases between them. This chain's CDR3 is CASSEQPDQPQHF. The CDR3 DNA reads TGCGCCAGCAGTGAGCAACCCGATCAGCCCCAGCATTTT.

This chain connects TRBV30 to TRBJ2-7; D ambiguous. The CDR3 totals 11 residues. The V end lost 0 bases, the J end lost 7 bases, and 7 bases lay between the germline ends. Germline V gives CDR1 GTSNPN, CDR2 SVGIG (reference sequence). CDR3 amino acids: CAWSVRAEQYF. The CDR3 DNA follows: TGTGCCTGGAGTGTACGGGCAGAGCAGTACTTC. Drawing the rest from reference TRBV30 and TRBJ2-7, the complete variable domain is SQTIHQWPATLVQPVGSPLSLECTVEGTSNPNLYWYRQAAGRGLQLLFYSVGIGQISSEVPQNLSASRPQDRQFILSSKKLLLSDSGFYLCAWSVRAEQYFGPGTRLTVT.

The rearrangement joins TRBV30 to TRBJ2-3; 10 nucleotides line up with TRBD2. J was trimmed by 3 bases and V by 2 bases; bases with no gene match: 8. The CDR3 length is 16 residues. The germline CDR1 and CDR2 sequences are GTSNPN and SVGIG (reference sequence). CDR3 residues: CAWSYGTSGATDTQYF. In DNA, the CDR3 is TGTGCCTGGAGTTACGGAACTAGCGGGGCTACAGATACGCAGTATTTT.

The chain links TRBV6-5 to TRBJ2-3; a possible D gene is TRBD1 (7 bases). Germline lookup yields CDR1 MNHEY and CDR2 SVGAGI. V was trimmed by 6 bases and J by 0 bases, leaving 10 bases between them. This CDR3 is built from 14 residues. Here the CDR3 reads CASRQGRSTDTQYF. Here the CDR3 DNA reads TGTGCCAGCAGACAGGGGAGGAGCACAGATACGCAGTATTTT.

The sample holds one count of this clone. V gene TRBV7-9 combines with J gene TRBJ1-1; the D is unclear. There are 12 residues in the CDR3. In germline, CDR1 is SEHNR, CDR2 FQNEAQ (reference sequence). The V gene lost 5 bases and the J gene lost 3 bases, with 7 bases spanning the gap. The DNA of the CDR3 is TGTGCCAGCAGCCCGAGAGACACTGAAGCTTTCTTT. Its translation is CASSPRDTEAFF.

This clone showed up just a few times. V gene TRBV14 combines with J gene TRBJ1-2, with D maybe TRBD1 (5 bases). CDR1 and CDR2 from the germline V gene are SGHDN and FVKESK. Between the trimmed V and J ends, which lost 0 bases and 4 bases, there was a span of 12 bases. The CDR3 consists of 15 residues. For the CDR3, the DNA is TGTGCCAGCAGCCAAGACAGGGAAGGTTTCTATGGCTACACCTTC. This translates into CASSQDREGFYGYTF. Full variable domain (rest looked up from reference TRBV14 and TRBJ1-2): EAGVTQFPSHSVIEKGQTVTLRCDPISGHDNLYWYRRVMGKEIKFLLHFVKESKQDESGMPNNRFLAERTGGTYSTLKVQPAELEDSGVYFCASSQDREGFYGYTFGSGTRLTVV.